The rows below give T cell receptor beta chains drawn from one sample of a study of T cell responses to AZD1222 COVID-19 vaccine. Measured with immunoSEQ multiplex PCR; TCRdb has only the in-frame clones, and not every one. Of around 140,000 clones in the sample, about 91% were seen once. The sample consisted of peripheral blood, taken 28 days after the second AZD1222 dose. The receptors stem from an adult who received the AZD1222 COVID-19 vaccine. CDR3s include the opening cysteine and the closing phenylalanine or tryptophan. D genes are given only for firm matches. Some rows have no size entry. The others give once, few or many, or a class for an expanded clone.

j_call	v_call	d_call	clone_size	cdr3_nt	cdr3_aa
TRBJ1-2	TRBV6-5	-	-	TGTGCCAGCACGGACAGTCTGGGAGGCTACACCTTC	CASTDSLGGYTF
TRBJ1-1	TRBV7-9	-	-	TGTGCCAGCAGCAGACACGAGAACACTGAAGCTTTCTTT	CASSRHENTEAFF
TRBJ2-2	TRBV5-1	-	-	TGCGCCAGCAGCTTGAGGTTGGGGGCAGATCTCACCGGGGAGCTGTTTTTT	CASSLRLGADLTGELFF
TRBJ2-5	TRBV6-5	TRBD1	-	TGTGCCAGCAAGGACAGGGGCAAAGAGACCCAGTACTTC	CASKDRGKETQYF
TRBJ2-7	TRBV18	-	-	TGTGCCAGCTCACCACAGGGGTCGGCCTACGAGCAGTACTTC	CASSPQGSAYEQYF
TRBJ2-6	TRBV19	TRBD1	-	TGTGCCAGTAATACAGGGACAGACTCTGGGGCCAACGTCCTGACTTTC	CASNTGTDSGANVLTF
TRBJ2-2	TRBV7-3	TRBD1	-	TGTGCCAGCAGCGTCCTGGGACAGGGTGACACCGGGGAGCTGTTTTTT	CASSVLGQGDTGELFF
TRBJ2-3	TRBV30	TRBD2	-	TGTGCCTGGAGTGCGGCGGGGGGGGGCCGAGATACGCAGTATTTT	CAWSAAGGGRDTQYF
TRBJ1-2	TRBV24-1	-	-	TGTGCCACCAGTGACCCCGGCTTCGTGGGCTACACCTTC	CATSDPGFVGYTF
TRBJ2-7	TRBV5-6	-	-	TGTGCCAGTGGACAGTTGGCCGGAGCGGCCTACGAGCAGTACTTC	CASGQLAGAAYEQYF
TRBJ1-5	TRBV24-1	TRBD1	-	TGTGCCACCAGACTTCCAGGGGGCAGGGGCAATCAGCCCCAGCATTTT	CATRLPGGRGNQPQHF
TRBJ1-6	TRBV6-4	TRBD1	-	TGTGCCAGCAGGGCAGGGGGATCCTATAATTCACCCCTCCACTTT	CASRAGGSYNSPLHF
TRBJ1-1	TRBV11-2	-	-	TGTGCCAGCACCACGGGTATGAACACTGAAGCTTTCTTT	CASTTGMNTEAFF
TRBJ1-1	TRBV28	-	-	TGTGCCAGCAGTTTGGGTAGGGAAGACACTGAAGCTTTCTTT	CASSLGREDTEAFF
TRBJ1-1	TRBV12-3/TRBV12-4	-	-	TGTGCCAGCAGTTTAGGGAGGAACACTGAAGCTTTCTTT	CASSLGRNTEAFF
TRBJ2-1	TRBV5-8	-	-	TGTGCCAGCAGCTTAATGGGCCCCCGGGAGCAGTTCTTC	CASSLMGPREQFF
TRBJ1-2	TRBV19	-	-	TGTGCCAGTAGTATAGAGAGATTTTATGGCTACACCTTC	CASSIERFYGYTF
TRBJ2-7	TRBV6-5	TRBD2	-	TGTGCCAGCAGTTTGACTAGCGGCTCCTACGAGCAGTACTTC	CASSLTSGSYEQYF
TRBJ2-7	TRBV2	TRBD1	-	TGTGCCAGCGGATGGGGTGTCCAGGGGGCTTACGAGCAGTACTTC	CASGWGVQGAYEQYF
TRBJ1-1	TRBV28	TRBD1	-	TGTGCCAGCATCACAGGGGGCAACACTGAAGCTTTCTTT	CASITGGNTEAFF
TRBJ1-6	TRBV3-1/TRBV3-2	-	-	TGTGCCAGCAGCCCCCCGGGGGGCTCACCCCTCCACTTT	CASSPPGGSPLHF
TRBJ1-2	TRBV18	-	-	TGTGCCAGCTCACCGGGACCCAGGAATCATGGCTACACCTTC	CASSPGPRNHGYTF
TRBJ2-1	TRBV7-2	-	-	TGTGCCAGCTGGACGGGGGATGCTTGGAATGAGCAGTTCTTC	CASWTGDAWNEQFF
TRBJ2-2	TRBV30	-	-	TGTGCCTGGAGTGTTATAGCCACCGGGGAGCTGTTTTTT	CAWSVIATGELFF
TRBJ1-6	TRBV7-9	-	once	TGTGCCAGCAGCTCGTATAATTCACCCCTCCACTTT	CASSSYNSPLHF
TRBJ2-2	TRBV6-5	TRBD2	-	TGTGCCAGCAGTTCCCGTAGTAGCGGGACCGTCGGGGAGCTGTTTTTT	CASSSRSSGTVGELFF
TRBJ1-4	TRBV30	-	-	TGTGCCTGGAGTGTAACCGAAAAACTGTTTTTT	CAWSVTEKLFF
TRBJ2-7	TRBV2	TRBD2	once	TGTGCCAGCAGTAGGACTAGCGGGGGATCCTACGAGCAGTACTTC	CASSRTSGGSYEQYF
TRBJ1-6	TRBV30	-	-	TGTGCCTGGATACGGCAGGGGAATTCACCCCTCCACTTT	CAWIRQGNSPLHF
TRBJ1-2	TRBV25-1	-	-	TGTGCCAGCAGTGAATATGAAGGAGGGTACGATGGCTACACCTTC	CASSEYEGGYDGYTF
TRBJ2-1	TRBV24-1	-	-	TGTGCCACCAGTGATGGCAGGGGCGCGGCCAATGAGCAGTTCTTC	CATSDGRGAANEQFF
TRBJ1-2	TRBV19	-	-	TGTGCCAGTAGTCCCCCGGCGTATGGCTACACCTTC	CASSPPAYGYTF
TRBJ1-3	TRBV20-1	-	-	TGCAGTGCTAGTCAACCGGACTCTGGAAACACCATATATTTT	CSASQPDSGNTIYF
TRBJ1-5	TRBV9	-	-	TGTGCCAGCAGCTCTAGCGGGGACAACAATCAGCCCCAGCATTTT	CASSSSGDNNQPQHF
TRBJ2-5	TRBV27	TRBD2	-	TGTGCCAGCAGTATGACTGGACTAGCGGGAGTCAGGGAGACCCAGTACTTC	CASSMTGLAGVRETQYF
TRBJ1-1	TRBV7-3	-	-	TGTGCCAGCAGCTTAAGGGGGCAAGGGAACACTGAAGCTTTCTTT	CASSLRGQGNTEAFF
TRBJ1-2	TRBV30	TRBD1	once	TGTGCCTGGAGTGGCGACAGGGGGCGATTATATGGCTACACCTTC	CAWSGDRGRLYGYTF
TRBJ1-1	TRBV5-1	-	once	TGCGCCAGCAGCACCCATCAGATGGGGACTGAAGCTTTCTTT	CASSTHQMGTEAFF
TRBJ2-1	TRBV3-1/TRBV3-2	TRBD2	-	TGTGCCAGCAGCCCGCCTCTAGCGGGGGGGGAATTCCTAGGGTCCTACAATGAGCAGTTCTTC	CASSPPLAGGEFLGSYNEQFF
TRBJ1-6	TRBV25-1	-	-	TGTGCCAGCAGTGAATCGTGGGTAGCTAATTCACCCCTCCACTTT	CASSESWVANSPLHF
TRBJ1-1	TRBV6-1	-	-	TGTGCCAGCAGTGAAGTAGGGTGGGGTATCGCCACTGAAGCTTTCTTT	CASSEVGWGIATEAFF
TRBJ2-5	TRBV7-7	-	-	TGTGCTAGCAGCTTAGGTACAGGCCTTCAAGAGACCCAGTACTTC	CASSLGTGLQETQYF